This T cell receptor beta chain was identified in a study of beta chain features in type 1 diabetes. This clone was counted only a few times. The antigen remains unidentified. Investigators reverse transcribed all isolated RNA, so they sequenced expressed TCRB transcripts. The method was immunoSEQ multiplex PCR; TCRdb's version includes in-frame clones alone and lacks a portion of them. The sample lists 500,000 to 800,000 clones, 9.5% to 15% occurring once. General observations from the study: Type 1 diabetes patients had TCRB CDR3s that were shorter (moderately but significantly so) in all four CD4+ subsets.

V dropped 6 bases and J dropped 0 bases, with 9 bases sitting between them. In germline, CDR1 is MNHNS, CDR2 SASEGT. This CDR3 spans 13 amino acids. CD45RO/CCR7/CD25/CD127/CD95/CD27 staining was used to isolate CD4+ naive, central memory, regulatory and stem cell-like memory cells by sorting. This chain connects TRBV6-1 to TRBJ2-7; D perhaps matches TRBD2 (5 bases). This sequence was found in a man aged 25-45 years with type 1 diabetes. The sequenced sample was naive CD4+ T cells from blood. The CDR3 DNA reads TGTGCCAGCAGCCTGACTACCTCCTACGAGCAGTACTTC. Translated: CASSLTTSYEQYF.